This TCR beta chain was found in a study of neurological immune-mediated disorders. The CDR3 totals 13 residues. The germline gives CDR1 LGHNA, CDR2 YNFKEQ. The V and J ends lost 0 bases and 11 bases respectively, with 13 bases between them. This clonotype has at least ten counts. Its antigen is unidentified. Study observations and caveats: None of the features examined (clinical or MRI) was associated with the multiple sclerosis repertoire cluster.

For the unsorted libraries, 2 million PBMCs stored at -80 C served as input. Over 190 million TCR-beta sequences (from 15-18 subjects) were yielded by each sequencing run. MiXCR, applied by TCRdb to the 5' RACE reads, yields one record per CDR3 protein. The sample yields tens of thousands of distinct CDR3 sequences, roughly 4.3% seen once. This TCR was recovered from a man aged 50-60 years with multiple sclerosis. The specimen sequenced was PBMCs. The chain is built from TRBV4-2 and TRBJ1-2; D may be TRBD1 (6 bases). CDR3 loop: CASSQEDSRKYTF. The CDR3 bases are TGTGCCAGCAGCCAAGAGGACAGTCGAAAATACACCTTC.